Presented here are 25 T cell receptor beta chains from one specimen sequenced in a study of regulatory T cells in long-lasting Graves disease. Documented time point: persistent/refractory GD, antithyroid drugs over 5 years with positive TRAb. From RNA extracted from PBMCs, the TCR library was made. Library construction for TCR beta used iRepertoire HTBI primers and Arm-PCR of CDR3 regions. TCRdb reprocessed the multiplex PCR reads with MiXCR, giving one entry per CDR3 protein. The sample holds around 500,000 distinct CDR3 sequences, about 20% seen once. This material consisted of peripheral blood mononuclear cells (PBMCs), taken when the disease was refractory, from a patient treated with antithyroid drugs. Receptors originate from a female donor with Graves disease.

Worth noting for this clonotype: This sequence may be a read error, since a much larger clone differs from it by one base. Lacking the conserved final phenylalanine or tryptophan, this CDR3 likely reflects a read error. V usage is TRBV2 and J usage is TRBJ2-7; perhaps TRBD2 as D (6 bases). CDR3 size: 14 residues. The ends were cut back, 5 bases at V and 1 base at J, with 12 bases in the middle. Germline V gives CDR1 SNHLY, CDR2 FYNNEI. The chain's CDR3 is CASSTGTASYEQYL. As DNA, the CDR3 is TGTGCCAGCAGTACCGGGACTGCGTCCTACGAGCAGTACCTC.

This clonotype has ten or more counts. The chain carries TRBV19 and TRBJ2-7; D not resolved. V gave up 5 bases and J gave up 2 bases, with 13 bases separating them. CDR1 and CDR2 from the germline V gene are LNHDA and SQIVND (reference sequence). This CDR3 is 14 amino acids long. As DNA, the CDR3 is TGTGCCAGTAGTCCCTGGGAAGGCGCCTACGAGCAGTACTTC. It is translated as CASSPWEGAYEQYF.

This clonotype was recorded at least ten times. J is TRBJ1-2 and V is TRBV12-3 or TRBV12-4, with D possibly TRBD1 on 5 matching bases. Trimming removed 9 bases from V and 3 bases from J, with 8 bases in between. CDR3 length: 11 amino acids. The CDR3 DNA sequence: TGTGCCAGTGGGGGTTACTATGGCTACACCTTC. Its protein is CASGGYYGYTF.

This clonotype has more than one count but fewer than ten. This chain joins TRBV20-1 and TRBJ2-7, with 12 nucleotides matching TRBD2. The CDR3 is 15 amino acids. Looked up from germline, CDR1 is DFQATT and CDR2 is SNEGSKA (reference sequence). V lost 0 bases to trimming and J lost 3 bases; unmatched junction nucleotides: 3. CDR3 protein: CSARERGLAGYEQYF. CDR3 nucleotide sequence: TGCAGTGCTAGAGAGCGGGGACTAGCGGGCTACGAGCAGTACTTC.

This clonotype appeared many times. The V call is TRBV27, the J call TRBJ2-7; 9 bases agree with TRBD2. The germline CDR1 and CDR2 sequences are MNHEY and SMNVEV (reference sequence). The length of the CDR3 is 13 residues. V trimming: 7 bases; J trimming: 9 bases; junction bases outside the gene matches: 10. This chain's CDR3 is CASKGLAGARQYF. As DNA, the CDR3 is TGTGCCAGCAAGGGATTAGCGGGAGCTCGGCAGTACTTC.

Many counts were recorded for this clonotype. The V call is TRBV6-1, the J call TRBJ1-2; the D is unclear. CDR3 length equals 14 residues. The germline V gene has CDR1 MNHNS and CDR2 SASEGT. V lost 6 bases, J lost 5 bases, and 16 bases lay in between. CDR3 region: CASRNIPDTYGYTF. CDR3 nucleotide sequence: TGTGCCAGCAGAAATATTCCCGATACGTATGGCTACACCTTC.

This chain connects TRBV20-1 to TRBJ1-2; 7 bases align to TRBD1. CDR3 length equals 13 residues. Germline V lookup: CDR1 DFQATT, CDR2 SNEGSKA (reference sequence). J lost 4 bases, V lost 6 bases, and 8 bases had no gene match. The CDR3 DNA sequence: TGCAGTGCAATTTACAGGGGTCCCTATGGCTACACCTTC. Translated: CSAIYRGPYGYTF.

This clonotype has a handful of counts. The chain links TRBV27 to TRBJ2-1, with unresolved D. The germline V and J ends were trimmed by 4 bases and 0 bases, with 10 bases remaining between them. Per the germline V gene, CDR1 is MNHEY and CDR2 is SMNVEV (reference sequence). This CDR3 is 15 amino acids long. The CDR3 DNA reads TGTGCCAGCAGTTCGGGCCCTTACTCCTACAATGAGCAGTTCTTC. It yields the protein CASSSGPYSYNEQFF.

This chain connects TRBV29-1 to TRBJ2-5; 9 bases are a match to TRBD2. V lost 7 bases and J lost 1; bases outside the gene matches: 10. The length of the CDR3 is 15 residues. Germline V gives CDR1 SQVTM, CDR2 ANQGSEA. CDR3 region: CSADFLAGRQETQYF. The CDR3 DNA reads as TGCAGCGCTGATTTTCTAGCGGGACGCCAAGAGACCCAGTACTTC.

This clonotype was counted between two and nine times. V is TRBV7-6 and J is TRBJ2-1; D is unresolved. The V gene's germline CDR1 is SGHVS and CDR2 FNYEAQ. V lost 5 bases and J 6 bases, leaving 14 bases between the germline ends. There are 14 residues in the CDR3. The CDR3 here is CASSRNNLGNEQFF. Written as DNA, the CDR3 is TGTGCCAGCAGCCGAAATAATCTAGGCAATGAGCAGTTCTTC.

This clonotype was counted many times. The rearrangement joins TRBV2 to TRBJ1-5, with a possible D match to TRBD1 (6 bases). Germline assignment: CDR1 SNHLY and CDR2 FYNNEI. The CDR3 has 14 residues. V was cut by 7 bases and J by 11 bases, with 21 bases left in between. CDR3 in amino acids: CASTRDIGSLAQHF. CDR3 coding DNA: TGTGCCAGCACACGGGACATCGGTAGTTTAGCCCAGCATTTT.

This clonotype was detected many times. The chain carries TRBV7-8 and TRBJ2-7; 14 nucleotides match TRBD2. With 4 bases clipped from V and 2 bases from J, the junction kept 7 bases outside the gene matches. The CDR3 is 17 residues long. Germline V gene lookup returns CDR1 SGHVS and CDR2 FQNEAQ. CDR3 in amino acids: CASSSTSGRDAPYEQYF. CDR3 nucleotide sequence: TGTGCCAGCAGCTCGACTAGCGGGAGGGACGCTCCCTACGAGCAGTACTTC.

This clonotype has only a few counts. The chain combines TRBV19 with TRBJ1-2, with D possibly being TRBD1 (5 bases). In germline, CDR1 is LNHDA, CDR2 SQIVND (reference sequence). This CDR3 is 12 amino acids long. V shed 9 bases and J shed 6 bases, with 14 bases lying between them. As DNA, the CDR3 is TGTGCCAGCTCCAGGGCCTTGGATGGCTACACCTTC. The encoded protein is CASSRALDGYTF.

The chain links TRBV5-1 to TRBJ2-7, with TRBD1 as a possible D gene (6 bases). Germline CDR1 and CDR2: SGHRS and YFSETQ. V lost 7 bases and J 4 bases, leaving 15 bases between the germline ends. The CDR3 extends over 13 amino acids. In DNA, the CDR3 is TGCGCCAGCCAAACCACAGGGTCTTACGAGCAGTACTTC. It codes for CASQTTGSYEQYF.

This clonotype has at least ten counts. V usage is TRBV5-1 and J usage is TRBJ2-7; D remains ambiguous. Germline loops: CDR1 SGHRS, CDR2 YFSETQ. The CDR3 extends over 14 amino acids. V lost 4 bases to trimming and J lost 3 bases, with 14 bases between them. The CDR3 region is CASSRDQPLYEQYF. CDR3 sequence (DNA): TGCGCCAGCAGCAGAGACCAGCCCCTCTACGAGCAGTACTTC.

The rearrangement uses TRBV7-6 and TRBJ1-1, with TRBD1 identical over 10 bases. V lost 5 bases, J lost 10 bases, and 7 bases stayed unmatched. The CDR3 contains 13 residues. Germline loops: CDR1 SGHVS, CDR2 FNYEAQ. In nucleotides, the CDR3 is TGTGCCAGCAGCCCCGGGACAGGGGCCGGAGCTTTCTTT. Translated, it gives CASSPGTGAGAFF.

The chain has TRBV5-1 and TRBJ2-7; 7 bases match TRBD1. J lost 3 bases, V lost 5 bases, and 8 bases had no gene match. Germline-derived CDR1 and CDR2 are SGHRS and YFSETQ. The CDR3 spans 14 residues. DNA for the CDR3: TGCGCCAGCAGAAAACCGGGACAGAGCTACGAGCAGTACTTC. It codes for CASRKPGQSYEQYF.

This clonotype was counted a few times. This sequence joins TRBV27 and TRBJ1-1; D is unresolved. This CDR3 comprises 15 residues. Trimming cost V 8 bases and J 3 bases, with 19 bases left between them. Germline CDR1 is MNHEY and CDR2 is SMNVEV (reference sequence). In nucleotides, the CDR3 is TGTGCCAGCTCTCCCAGACTGCGGAGGGACACTGAAGCTTTCTTT. This gives the protein CASSPRLRRDTEAFF.

Many counts were recorded for this clonotype. The chain combines TRBV28 with TRBJ1-2; weak D call: TRBD1 (6 bases). Germline V gene sequence: CDR1 MDHEN, CDR2 SYDVKM. V was cut by 10 bases and J by 3 bases, with 12 bases left in between. The CDR3 sequence is 12 residues long. This CDR3 reads CATSDSDYGYTF. CDR3 DNA sequence: TGTGCCACCTCGGACAGCGACTATGGCTACACCTTC.

This clonotype showed up just a few times. This chain links TRBV3-1 with TRBJ2-7, with 7 positions matching TRBD2. CDR3 length equals 16 residues. After removal of 4 bases from V and 2 bases from J, the junction contained 11 bases not matched to a gene. CDR1 LGHDT and CDR2 YNNKEL come from the germline V gene (reference sequence). The CDR3 DNA is TGTGCCAGCAGCCCCTTTGGGCGGGAGAGAACCTACGAGCAGTACTTC. Translating gives CASSPFGRERTYEQYF.

This clonotype showed up many times. V and J are TRBV2 and TRBJ1-3; the D is unclear. Germline V gives CDR1 SNHLY, CDR2 FYNNEI. Trimming cost V 4 bases and J 2 bases, with 18 bases left between them. The length of the CDR3 is 17 residues. This CDR3 reads CASSGGGRFTPGNTIYF. CDR3 nucleotide sequence: TGTGCCAGCAGTGGGGGAGGGAGATTCACTCCTGGAAACACCATATATTTT. Using reference TRBV2 and TRBJ1-3 for the parts outside the CDR3, the full variable domain is EPEVTQTPSHQVTQMGQEVILRCVPISNHLYFYWYRQILGQKVEFLVSFYNNEISEKSEIFDDQFSVERPDGSNFTLKIRSTKLEDSAMYFCASSGGGRFTPGNTIYFGEGSWLTVV.

The table lists this clonotype with many counts. The chain links TRBV29-1 to TRBJ2-7; no firm D call. CDR1 and CDR2 (germline): SQVTM, ANQGSEA. Trimming cost V 0 bases and J 3 bases, with 3 bases left between them. This CDR3 contains 11 residues. CDR3 loop: CSVEEGYEQYF. The CDR3 DNA is TGCAGCGTTGAAGAGGGCTACGAGCAGTACTTC.

This clonotype was seen repeatedly, ten times or more. The chain joins TRBV6-1 to TRBJ2-7; D is unresolved. The V end lost 6 bases, the J end lost 2 bases, and 17 bases lay between the germline ends. CDR1 and CDR2 (germline): MNHNS, SASEGT. The CDR3 runs to 15 residues. CDR3 amino acids: CASSKTGPPTYEQYF. CDR3 coding DNA: TGTGCCAGCAGCAAGACTGGACCCCCTACCTACGAGCAGTACTTC.

This clonotype was observed many times. The CDR3 loop is CASSLEGVPQYF. The CDR3 coding sequence is TGTGCCAGCAGCTTAGAAGGGGTACCCCAGTACTTC. The rearrangement links TRBV7-2 to TRBJ2-5; D possibly corresponds to TRBD1 (5 bases). Germline V gene data show CDR1 as SGHTA and CDR2 as FQGNSA. The CDR3 has 12 amino acids. V was trimmed by 1 base and J by 9 bases, leaving 9 bases between them.

This chain uses TRBV7-2 with TRBJ1-2; 7 nucleotides line up with TRBD1. V was pared by 4 bases and J by 4 bases, with 3 bases of the junction left unmatched. Germline-derived CDR1 and CDR2 are SGHTA and FQGNSA. The CDR3 totals 13 residues. DNA of the CDR3: TGTGCCAGCAGCTACGGACAGGCCTATGGCTACACCTTC. Its protein product is CASSYGQAYGYTF.